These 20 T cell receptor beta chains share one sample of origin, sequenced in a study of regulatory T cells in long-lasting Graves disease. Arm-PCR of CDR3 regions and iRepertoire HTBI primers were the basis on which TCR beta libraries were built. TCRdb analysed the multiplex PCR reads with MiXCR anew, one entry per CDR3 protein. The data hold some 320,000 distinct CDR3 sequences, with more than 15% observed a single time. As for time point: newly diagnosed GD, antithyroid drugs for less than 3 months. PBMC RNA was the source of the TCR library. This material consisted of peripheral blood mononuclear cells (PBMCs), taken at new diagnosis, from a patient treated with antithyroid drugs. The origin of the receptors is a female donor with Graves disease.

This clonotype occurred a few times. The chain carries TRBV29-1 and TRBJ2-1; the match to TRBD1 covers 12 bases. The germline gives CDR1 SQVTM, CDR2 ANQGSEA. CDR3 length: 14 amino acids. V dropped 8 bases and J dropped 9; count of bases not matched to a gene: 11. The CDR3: CSSPPGQGAVEQFF. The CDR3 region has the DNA TGCAGCAGCCCCCCGGGACAGGGGGCTGTTGAGCAGTTCTTC.

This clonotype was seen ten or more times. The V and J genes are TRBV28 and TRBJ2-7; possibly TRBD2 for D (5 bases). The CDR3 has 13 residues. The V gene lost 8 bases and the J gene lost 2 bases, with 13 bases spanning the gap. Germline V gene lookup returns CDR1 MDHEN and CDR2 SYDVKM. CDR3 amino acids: CASLRGTTYEQYF. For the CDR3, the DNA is TGTGCCAGCTTACGGGGTACCACCTACGAGCAGTACTTC.

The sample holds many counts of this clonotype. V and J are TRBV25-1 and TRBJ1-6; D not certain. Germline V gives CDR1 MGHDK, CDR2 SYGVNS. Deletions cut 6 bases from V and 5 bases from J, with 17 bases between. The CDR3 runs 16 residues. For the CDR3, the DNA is TGTGCCAGCAGACGCTCAGTGATAGCGGATAATTCACCCCTCCACTTT. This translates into CASRRSVIADNSPLHF. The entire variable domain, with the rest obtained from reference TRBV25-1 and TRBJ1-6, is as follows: EADIYQTPRYLVIGTGKKITLECSQTMGHDKMYWYQQDPGMELHLIHYSYGVNSTEKGDLSSESTVSRIRTEHFPLTLESARPSHTSQYLCASRRSVIADNSPLHFGNGTRLTVT.

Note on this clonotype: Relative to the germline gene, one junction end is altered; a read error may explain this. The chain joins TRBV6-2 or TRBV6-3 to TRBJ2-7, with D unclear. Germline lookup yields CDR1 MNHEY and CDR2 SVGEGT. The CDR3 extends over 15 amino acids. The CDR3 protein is CASSPDPSSSYKQYF. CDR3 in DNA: TGTGCCAGCAGTCCGGACCCCTCATCCTCCTACAAGCAGTACTTC.

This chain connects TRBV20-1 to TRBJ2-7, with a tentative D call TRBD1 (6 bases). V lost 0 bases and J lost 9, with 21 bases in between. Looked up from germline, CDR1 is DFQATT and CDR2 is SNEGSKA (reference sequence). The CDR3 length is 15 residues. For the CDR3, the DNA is TGCAGTGCTAGAGAACAGGGCGGTCTCCTACGTGGGCAGTACTTC. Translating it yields CSAREQGGLLRGQYF.

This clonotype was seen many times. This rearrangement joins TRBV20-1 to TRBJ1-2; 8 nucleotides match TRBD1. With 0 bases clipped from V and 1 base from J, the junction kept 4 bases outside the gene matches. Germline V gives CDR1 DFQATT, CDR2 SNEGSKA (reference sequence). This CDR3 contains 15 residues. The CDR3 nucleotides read TGCAGTGCTAGAGAATCAGGGGGCTTTAACTATGGCTACACCTTC. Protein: CSARESGGFNYGYTF.

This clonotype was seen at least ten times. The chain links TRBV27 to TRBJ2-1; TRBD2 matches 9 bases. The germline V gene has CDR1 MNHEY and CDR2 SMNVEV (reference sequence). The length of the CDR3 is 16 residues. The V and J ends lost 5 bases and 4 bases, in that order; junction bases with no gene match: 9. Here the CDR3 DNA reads TGTGCCAGCAGTAATCGACTAGCGGTCCCTTACAATGAGCAGTTCTTC. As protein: CASSNRLAVPYNEQFF.

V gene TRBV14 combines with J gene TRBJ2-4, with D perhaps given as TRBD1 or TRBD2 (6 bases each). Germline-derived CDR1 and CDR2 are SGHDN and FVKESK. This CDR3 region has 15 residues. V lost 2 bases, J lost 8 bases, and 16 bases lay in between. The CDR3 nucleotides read TGTGCCAGCAGCCAACTGGGGGGCCGGAGTCACATTCAGTACTTC. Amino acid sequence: CASSQLGGRSHIQYF. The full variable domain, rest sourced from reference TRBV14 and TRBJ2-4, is EAGVTQFPSHSVIEKGQTVTLRCDPISGHDNLYWYRRVMGKEIKFLLHFVKESKQDESGMPNNRFLAERTGGTYSTLKVQPAELEDSGVYFCASSQLGGRSHIQYFGAGTRLSVL.

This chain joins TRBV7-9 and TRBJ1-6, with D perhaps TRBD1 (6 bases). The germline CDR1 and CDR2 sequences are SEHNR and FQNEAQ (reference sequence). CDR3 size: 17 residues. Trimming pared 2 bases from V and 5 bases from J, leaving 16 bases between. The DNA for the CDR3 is TGTGCCAGCAGCTTACCTGCAACAGGGACTGATAATTCACCCCTCCACTTT. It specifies CASSLPATGTDNSPLHF.

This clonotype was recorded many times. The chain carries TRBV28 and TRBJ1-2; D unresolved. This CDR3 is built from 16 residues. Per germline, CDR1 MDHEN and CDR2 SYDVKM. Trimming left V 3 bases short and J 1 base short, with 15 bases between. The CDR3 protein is CASSLRSSLNNYGYTF. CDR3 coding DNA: TGTGCCAGCAGTTTGAGGAGCAGCCTCAATAACTATGGCTACACCTTC.

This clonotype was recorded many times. The CDR3 sequence: CAWSVPPNYGYTF. The CDR3 nucleotides read TGTGCCTGGAGTGTCCCACCTAACTATGGCTACACCTTC. The chain joins TRBV30 to TRBJ1-2; D unclear. CDR3 length equals 13 residues. Trimming pared 0 bases from V and 0 bases from J, leaving 5 bases between. Looked up from germline, CDR1 is GTSNPN and CDR2 is SVGIG (reference sequence).

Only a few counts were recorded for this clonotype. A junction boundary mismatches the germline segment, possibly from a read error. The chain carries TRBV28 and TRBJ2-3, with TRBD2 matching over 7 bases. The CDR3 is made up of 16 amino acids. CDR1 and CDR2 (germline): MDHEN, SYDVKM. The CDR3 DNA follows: TGTGCCAGCAGTCGAGCCAGCGGGGTCTCGGGAGATACGCGGTATTTT. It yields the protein CASSRASGVSGDTRYF.

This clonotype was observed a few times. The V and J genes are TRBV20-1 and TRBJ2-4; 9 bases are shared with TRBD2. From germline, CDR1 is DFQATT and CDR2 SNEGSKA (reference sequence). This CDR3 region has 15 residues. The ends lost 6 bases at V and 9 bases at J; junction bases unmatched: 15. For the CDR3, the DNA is TGCAGTGCCCTCAGGCCAGCGGGAGGCCAAGGCATTCAGTACTTC. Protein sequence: CSALRPAGGQGIQYF.

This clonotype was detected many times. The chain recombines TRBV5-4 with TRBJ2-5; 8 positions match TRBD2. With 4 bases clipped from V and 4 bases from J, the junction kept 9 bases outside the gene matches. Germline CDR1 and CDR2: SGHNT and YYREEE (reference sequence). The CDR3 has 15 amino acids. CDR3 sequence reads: CASSPREAGGETQYF. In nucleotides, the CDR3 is TGTGCCAGCAGCCCGCGGGAGGCTGGTGGAGAGACCCAGTACTTC.

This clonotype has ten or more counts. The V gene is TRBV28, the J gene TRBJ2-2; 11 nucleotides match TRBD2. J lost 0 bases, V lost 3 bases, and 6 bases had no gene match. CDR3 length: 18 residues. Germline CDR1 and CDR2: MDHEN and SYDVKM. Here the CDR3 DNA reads TGTGCCAGCAGTTTTAGTGGGACTAGCGGATCGAACACCGGGGAGCTGTTTTTT. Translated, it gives CASSFSGTSGSNTGELFF.

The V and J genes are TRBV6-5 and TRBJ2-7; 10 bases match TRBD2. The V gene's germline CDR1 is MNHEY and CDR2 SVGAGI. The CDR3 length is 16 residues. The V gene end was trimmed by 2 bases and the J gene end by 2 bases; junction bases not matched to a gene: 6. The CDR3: CASSYLAGEKTYEQYF. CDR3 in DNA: TGTGCCAGCAGTTACCTAGCGGGAGAAAAGACCTACGAGCAGTACTTC.

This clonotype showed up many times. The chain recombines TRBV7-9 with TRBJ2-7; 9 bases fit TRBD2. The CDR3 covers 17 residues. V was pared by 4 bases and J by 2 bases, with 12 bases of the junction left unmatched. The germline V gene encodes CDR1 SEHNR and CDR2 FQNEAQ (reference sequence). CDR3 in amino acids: CASSSLTGASGTYEQYF. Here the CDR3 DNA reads TGTGCCAGCAGCTCTCTCACTGGGGCTAGCGGGACCTACGAGCAGTACTTC.

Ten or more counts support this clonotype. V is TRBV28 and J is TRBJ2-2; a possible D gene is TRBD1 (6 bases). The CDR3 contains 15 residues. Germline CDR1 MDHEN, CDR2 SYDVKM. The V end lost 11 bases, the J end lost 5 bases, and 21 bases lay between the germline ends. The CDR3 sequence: CASKGPGEATGELFF. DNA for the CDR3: TGTGCCTCAAAAGGACCAGGGGAAGCAACCGGGGAGCTGTTTTTT.

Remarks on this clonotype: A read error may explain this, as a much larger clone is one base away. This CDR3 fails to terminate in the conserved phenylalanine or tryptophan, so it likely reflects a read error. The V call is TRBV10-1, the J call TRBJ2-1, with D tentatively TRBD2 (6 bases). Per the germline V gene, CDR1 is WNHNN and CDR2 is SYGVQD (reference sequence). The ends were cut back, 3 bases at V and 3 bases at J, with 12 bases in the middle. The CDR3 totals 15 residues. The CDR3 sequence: CASSDVGGFYNEQFL. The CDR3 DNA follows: TGCGCCAGCAGTGATGTCGGGGGTTTCTACAATGAGCAGTTCCTC.

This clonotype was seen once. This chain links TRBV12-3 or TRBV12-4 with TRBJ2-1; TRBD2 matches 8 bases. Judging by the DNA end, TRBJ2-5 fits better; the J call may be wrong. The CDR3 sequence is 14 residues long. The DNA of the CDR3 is TGTGCCAGCAGTGGACCGGGGGGGCGAGAGACCCAGTACTTC. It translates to CASSGPGGRETQYF.